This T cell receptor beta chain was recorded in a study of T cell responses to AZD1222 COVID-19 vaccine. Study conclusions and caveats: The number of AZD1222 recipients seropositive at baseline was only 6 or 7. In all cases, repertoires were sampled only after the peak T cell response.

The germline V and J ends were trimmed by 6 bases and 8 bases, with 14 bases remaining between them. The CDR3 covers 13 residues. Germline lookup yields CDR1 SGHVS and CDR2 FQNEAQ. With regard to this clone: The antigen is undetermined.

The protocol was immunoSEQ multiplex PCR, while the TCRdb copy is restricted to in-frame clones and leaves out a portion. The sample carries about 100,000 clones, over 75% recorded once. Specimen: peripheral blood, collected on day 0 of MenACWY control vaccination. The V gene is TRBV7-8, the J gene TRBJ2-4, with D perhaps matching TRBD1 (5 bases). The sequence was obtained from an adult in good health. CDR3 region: CASSPTRADIQYF. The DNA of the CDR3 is TGTGCCAGCAGTCCGACCAGGGCGGACATTCAGTACTTC.